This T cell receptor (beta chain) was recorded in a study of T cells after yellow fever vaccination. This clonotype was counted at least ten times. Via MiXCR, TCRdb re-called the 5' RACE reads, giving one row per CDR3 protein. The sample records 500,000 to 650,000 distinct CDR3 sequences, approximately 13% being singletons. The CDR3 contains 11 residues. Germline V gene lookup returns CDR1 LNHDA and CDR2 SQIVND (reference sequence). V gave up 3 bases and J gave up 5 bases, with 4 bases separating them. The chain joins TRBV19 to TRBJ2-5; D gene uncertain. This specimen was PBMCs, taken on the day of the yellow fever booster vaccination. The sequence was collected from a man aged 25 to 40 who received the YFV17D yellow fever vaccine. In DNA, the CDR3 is TGTGCCAGTAGTATGAGGGAGACCCAGTACTTC. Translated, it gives CASSMRETQYF.